This record concerns one T cell receptor beta chain sequence. The CDR3 totals 14 residues. Germline V gene data show CDR1 as LNHDA and CDR2 as SQIVND (reference sequence). The ends were cut back, 5 bases at V and 3 bases at J, with 13 bases in the middle. Recovery among Cohort 3 donors was established by two negative PCRs, clearance, or symptom resolution. The method was immunoSEQ multiplex PCR; TCRdb's version includes in-frame clones alone and lacks a portion of them. This table has roughly 220,000 clones, less than 90% appearing once. This sample stems from a study of blood T cell repertoires in COVID-19.

The specimen was PBMCs or T cells enriched from blood (not recorded which). This receptor was taken from a woman aged 30 to 39 who had recovered from COVID-19. The chain is built from TRBV19 and TRBJ1-1; weak D call: TRBD1 (6 bases). DNA of the CDR3: TGTGCCAGTAGTTCCCCAGGGGTGGACACTGAAGCTTTCTTT. It specifies CASSSPGVDTEAFF.